These 13 T cell receptor beta chains originate from one sample sequenced in a study of cytotoxic CD8 clonotypes in ibrutinib-treated CLL (dated by TCRdb to the early 2020s). Library preparation was by the immunoSEQ multiplex PCR assay. TCRdb took this table from immuneACCESS and kept in-frame rearrangements with V and J called. Such tables lack part of the clones; where checked against another copy, unresolved V genes explain under half of the gap, and the rest is unexplained. A total of about 140,000 clones appear in this sample, around 81% of them only once. The ten largest account for less than 8.5% of the sample. Material: PBMCs, obtained after 36 months of ibrutinib treatment. The receptor source for this set is a human donor with chronic lymphocytic leukemia.

This rearrangement joins TRBV27 to TRBJ2-2, with D maybe TRBD1 (5 bases). Trimming pared 3 bases from V and 8 bases from J, leaving 13 bases between. The CDR3 has 14 amino acids. CDR1 is MNHEY, CDR2 SMNVEV, per germline (reference sequence). The DNA for the CDR3 is TGTGCCAGCAGTTTTCAGACAGACGGGGGGGAGCTGTTTTTT. Encoded protein: CASSFQTDGGELFF.

The rearrangement uses TRBV12-5 and TRBJ2-6; tentative D call: TRBD2 (6 bases). CDR3 length: 19 amino acids. The ends were cut back, 0 bases at V and 3 bases at J, with 18 bases in the middle. Germline V gene data show CDR1 as LGHNT and CDR2 as FRNRAP. DNA for the CDR3: TGTGCTAGTGGTTTGGTACTCACCGTCGGGGGTGGTGGGGCCAACGTCCTGACTTTC. Encoded protein: CASGLVLTVGGGGANVLTF.

This chain connects TRBV29-1 to TRBJ2-1; 9 bases are a match to TRBD2. V was pared by 2 bases and J by 6 bases, with 8 bases of the junction left unmatched. The CDR3 has 15 amino acids. The germline V gene has CDR1 SQVTM and CDR2 ANQGSEA. CDR3 in amino acids: CSVELRLAVSNEQFF. The CDR3 nucleotides read TGCAGCGTTGAATTGAGACTAGCGGTTTCCAATGAGCAGTTCTTC.

Of note for this clone: Other DNA sequences in the same sample also yield this CDR3. J is TRBJ2-3 and V is TRBV5-1; D call uncertain. This CDR3 has 11 residues. Trimming took off 0 bases at V and 4 bases at J, with 0 bases between the two ends. Per germline, CDR1 SGHRS and CDR2 YFSETQ. CDR3 sequence reads: CASSLADTQYF. The CDR3 nucleotides read TGCGCCAGCAGCTTGGCAGATACGCAGTATTTT.

The V and J genes are TRBV19 and TRBJ1-2; 9 nucleotides agree with TRBD1. This CDR3 is 14 amino acids long. Germline loops: CDR1 LNHDA, CDR2 SQIVND (reference sequence). J gave up 7 bases and V 4 bases, and 7 bases lay outside the gene matches. The CDR3 protein is CASSRGDRAFGYTF. In nucleotides, the CDR3 is TGTGCCAGTAGTAGAGGGGACAGGGCCTTTGGCTACACCTTC.

This sequence joins TRBV6-6 and TRBJ1-4, with D unclear. The CDR3 is made up of 12 amino acids. Germline CDR1 and CDR2: MNHNY and SVGAGI (reference sequence). The V end lost 2 bases, the J end lost 6 bases, and 4 bases lay between the germline ends. The CDR3 here is CASSYRYEKLFF. The CDR3 coding sequence is TGTGCCAGCAGTTACCGGTATGAAAAACTGTTTTTT.

This sequence joins TRBV5-1 and TRBJ2-1; possibly TRBD1 or TRBD2 for D (5 bases each). Trimming shortened V by 1 base and J by 0 bases, and 20 bases separated the two germline ends. Germline V gene data show CDR1 as SGHRS and CDR2 as YFSETQ. The CDR3 covers 19 residues. The CDR3 coding sequence is TGCGCCAGCAGCTTGTTCCCCCGGGGCCGACAGAGCTCCTACAATGAGCAGTTCTTC. It specifies CASSLFPRGRQSSYNEQFF.

V is TRBV7-9 and J is TRBJ2-3; D is perhaps TRBD1 (6 bases). Between the trimmed V and J ends, which lost 5 bases and 0 bases, there was a span of 18 bases. This CDR3 contains 17 residues. The germline V gene encodes CDR1 SEHNR and CDR2 FQNEAQ (reference sequence). The CDR3 sequence is CASSRFGGTPSTDTQYF. CDR3 sequence (DNA): TGTGCCAGCAGCCGTTTCGGTGGGACACCTAGCACAGATACGCAGTATTTT.

The chain joins TRBV19 to TRBJ2-1, with D maybe TRBD1 (5 bases). Germline-derived CDR1 and CDR2 are LNHDA and SQIVND (reference sequence). This CDR3 is 15 amino acids long. V was shortened by 3 bases and J by 8 bases, with 17 bases between the two germline ends. CDR3 in amino acids: CASSIGPFRVHEQFF. For the CDR3, the DNA is TGTGCCAGTAGTATTGGACCATTCAGGGTTCATGAGCAGTTCTTC.

CDR3 sequence reads: CAWTWGGADTQYF. CDR3 nucleotides: TGTGCCTGGACATGGGGAGGGGCAGATACGCAGTATTTT. The chain carries TRBV30 and TRBJ2-3, with TRBD2 identical over 7 bases. V gave up 4 bases and J gave up 4 bases; unmatched junction bases: 5. The CDR3 spans 13 residues. CDR1 and CDR2 from the germline V gene are GTSNPN and SVGIG (reference sequence). Based on the CDR3 plus reference TRBV30 and TRBJ2-3, the full variable domain is SQTIHQWPATLVQPVGSPLSLECTVEGTSNPNLYWYRQAAGRGLQLLFYSVGIGQISSEVPQNLSASRPQDRQFILSSKKLLLSDSGFYLCAWTWGGADTQYFGPGTRLTVL.

This clone was observed a few times. The chain combines TRBV2 with TRBJ1-5, with TRBD1 matching over 7 bases. V lost 5 bases to trimming and J lost 4 bases; unmatched junction nucleotides: 8. The CDR3 is made up of 15 amino acids. Germline V lookup: CDR1 SNHLY, CDR2 FYNNEI. CDR3 sequence reads: CASSRGQSSNQPQHF. For the CDR3, the DNA is TGTGCCAGCAGTCGGGGACAGTCGTCTAATCAGCCCCAGCATTTT. Full variable domain (outside the CDR3, taken from reference TRBV2 and TRBJ1-5): EPEVTQTPSHQVTQMGQEVILRCVPISNHLYFYWYRQILGQKVEFLVSFYNNEISEKSEIFDDQFSVERPDGSNFTLKIRSTKLEDSAMYFCASSRGQSSNQPQHFGDGTRLSIL.

V usage is TRBV28 and J usage is TRBJ2-7, with D possibly called TRBD1 or TRBD2 (5 bases each). Germline CDR1 MDHEN, CDR2 SYDVKM. CDR3 size: 14 residues. V lost 3 bases, J lost 4 bases, and 13 bases lay in between. The CDR3 region is CASSFRGVRYEQYF. DNA for the CDR3: TGTGCCAGCAGTTTCCGAGGGGTGAGGTACGAGCAGTACTTC. Full variable domain (remainder filled in from reference TRBV28 and TRBJ2-7): DVKVTQSSRYLVKRTGEKVFLECVQDMDHENMFWYRQDPGLGLRLIYFSYDVKMKEKGDIPEGYSVSREKKERFSLILESASTNQTSMYLCASSFRGVRYEQYFGPGTRLTVT.

V and J are TRBV7-6 and TRBJ1-1; D is uncertain. Trimming pared 5 bases from V and 1 base from J, leaving 11 bases between. The CDR3 has 14 residues. Germline values: CDR1 SGHVS, CDR2 FNYEAQ. In DNA form, the CDR3 reads TGTGCCAGCAGCCCCTGGCAGGAGAACACTGAAGCTTTCTTT. Protein sequence: CASSPWQENTEAFF.